This TCR beta chain emerged from a study of Ad26.COV2.S vaccination and SARS-CoV-2 variants. This clone occurred once. Its antigen remains unknown. The treatment denotes: roughly 20 received Ad26.COV2.S at low or high dose, single or two shots; roughly five received placebo; per-sample allocation not given. Day 63 after the first injection of vaccine or placebo was the sampling time. Study-wide results and caveats: Vaccinated individuals (as opposed to placebo recipients) had higher spike-specific TCR breadth. It is possible that the TCR breadth and depth analyses underestimated the total T cell responses.

The assay was immunoSEQ multiplex PCR, and TCRdb's table has in-frame clones only and misses some. The table records some 390,000 clones, around 89% of them present only once. V was trimmed by 0 bases and J by 5 bases, leaving 26 bases between them. CDR3 size: 20 residues. The germline V gene has CDR1 LNHDA and CDR2 SQIVND (reference sequence). The source was peripheral blood, collected in a trial of Ad26.COV2.S vaccine versus placebo. This chain connects TRBV19 to TRBJ1-5; TRBD1 might be the D (5 bases). The receptor's source is a person between 18 and 60 years old who received the Ad26.COV2.S COVID-19 vaccine or a placebo. The chain's CDR3 is CASSIDSSPTVLISDQPQHF. In nucleotides, the CDR3 is TGTGCCAGTAGTATAGATTCCTCACCGACAGTCCTCATCTCTGATCAGCCCCAGCATTTT.